This T cell receptor beta chain was profiled in a study of blood T cells in healthy people across ages. At the level of the study: Through template switching, about one barcoded beta molecule was captured per two T cells, as measured in model experiments.

A minimum of 6 million PBMCs was isolated per sample. Using a J-beta primer mix together with a sample-barcoded 5' primer, a second PCR was run for about 6 to 12 cycles. TCRdb reprocessed the 5' RACE reads via MiXCR and lists one record per CDR3 protein. Of about 1 million distinct CDR3 sequences in the sample, 40% to 45% were seen once. V lost 3 bases to trimming and J lost 4 bases; unmatched junction nucleotides: 13. This CDR3 comprises 16 residues. Per the germline V gene, CDR1 is DFQATT and CDR2 is SNEGSKA (reference sequence). This clonotype has only a few counts. The sequenced sample consisted of blood. This TCR was recovered from an older woman in good health. V usage is TRBV20-1 and J usage is TRBJ2-7; TRBD1 agrees at 9 bases. CDR3 DNA: TGCAGTGCTAGCAGCATTGGGACAGGGCGCGGTTACGAGCAGTACTTC. This gives the protein CSASSIGTGRGYEQYF.